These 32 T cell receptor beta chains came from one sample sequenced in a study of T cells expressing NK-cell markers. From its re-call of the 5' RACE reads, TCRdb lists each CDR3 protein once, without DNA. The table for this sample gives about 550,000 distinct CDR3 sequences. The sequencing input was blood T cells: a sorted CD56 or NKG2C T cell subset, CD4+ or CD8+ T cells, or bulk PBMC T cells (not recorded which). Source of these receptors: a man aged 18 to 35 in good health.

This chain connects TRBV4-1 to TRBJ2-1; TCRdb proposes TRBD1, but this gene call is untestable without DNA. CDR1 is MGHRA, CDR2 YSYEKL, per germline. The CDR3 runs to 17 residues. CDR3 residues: CASSQDGSGTVNNEQFF.

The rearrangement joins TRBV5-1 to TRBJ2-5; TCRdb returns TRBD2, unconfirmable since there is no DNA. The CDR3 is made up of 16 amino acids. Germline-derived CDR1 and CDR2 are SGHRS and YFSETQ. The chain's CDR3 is CASSMGRASIEETQYF. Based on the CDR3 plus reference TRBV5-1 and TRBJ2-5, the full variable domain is KAGVTQTPRYLIKTRGQQVTLSCSPISGHRSVSWYQQTPGQGLQFLFEYFSETQRNKGNFPGRFSGRQFSNSRSEMNVSTLELGDSALYLCASSMGRASIEETQYFGPGTRLLVL.

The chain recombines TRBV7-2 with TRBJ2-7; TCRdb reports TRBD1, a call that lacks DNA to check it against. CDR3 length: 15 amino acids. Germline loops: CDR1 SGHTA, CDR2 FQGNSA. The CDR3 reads CASSSRTGNSYEQYF.

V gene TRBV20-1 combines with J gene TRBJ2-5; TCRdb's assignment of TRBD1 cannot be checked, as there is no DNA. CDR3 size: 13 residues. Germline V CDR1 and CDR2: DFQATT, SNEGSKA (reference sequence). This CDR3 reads CSAGRGAGETQYF.

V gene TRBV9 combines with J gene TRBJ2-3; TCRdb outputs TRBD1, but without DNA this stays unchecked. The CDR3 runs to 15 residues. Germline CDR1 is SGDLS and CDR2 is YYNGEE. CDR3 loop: CASSKRGGRTDTQYF.

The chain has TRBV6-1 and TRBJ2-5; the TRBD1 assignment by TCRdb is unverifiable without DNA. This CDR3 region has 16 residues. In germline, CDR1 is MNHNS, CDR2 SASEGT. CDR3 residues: CASSDPRTGEAVTQYF.

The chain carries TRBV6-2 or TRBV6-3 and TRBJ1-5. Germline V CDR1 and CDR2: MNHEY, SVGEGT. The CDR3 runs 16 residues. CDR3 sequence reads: CASSPEGEGSNQPQHF.

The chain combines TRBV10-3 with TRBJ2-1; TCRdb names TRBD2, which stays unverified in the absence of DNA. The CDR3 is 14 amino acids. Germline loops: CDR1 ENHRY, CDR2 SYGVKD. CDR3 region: CAISELGSYNEQFF.

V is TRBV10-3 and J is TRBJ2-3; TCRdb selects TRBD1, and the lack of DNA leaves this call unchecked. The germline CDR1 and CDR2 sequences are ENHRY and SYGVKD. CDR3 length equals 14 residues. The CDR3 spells CAISPLLGADTQYF.

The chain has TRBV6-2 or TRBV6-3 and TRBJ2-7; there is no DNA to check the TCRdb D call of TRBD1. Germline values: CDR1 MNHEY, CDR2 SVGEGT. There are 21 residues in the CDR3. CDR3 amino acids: CASSHPDTGGVLNFSSDEQYF.

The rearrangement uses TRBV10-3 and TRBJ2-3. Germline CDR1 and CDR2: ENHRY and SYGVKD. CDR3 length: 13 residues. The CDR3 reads CAISVPDLDTQYF.

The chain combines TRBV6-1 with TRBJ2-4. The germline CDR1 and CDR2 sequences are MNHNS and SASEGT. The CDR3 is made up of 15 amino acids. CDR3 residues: CASDKNLLAKNIQYF.

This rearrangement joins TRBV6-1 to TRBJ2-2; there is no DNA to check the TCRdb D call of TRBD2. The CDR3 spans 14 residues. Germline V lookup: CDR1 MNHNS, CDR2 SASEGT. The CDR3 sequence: CASSVILAEGELFF.

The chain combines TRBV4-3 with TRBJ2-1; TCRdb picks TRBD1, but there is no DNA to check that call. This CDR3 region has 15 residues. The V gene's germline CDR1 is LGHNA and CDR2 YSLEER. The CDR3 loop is CASSQDTGSYNEQFF.

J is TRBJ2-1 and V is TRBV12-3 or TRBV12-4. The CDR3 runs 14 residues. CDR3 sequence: CASSFGGTNNEQFF.

The CDR3 protein is CASSYSGLAFLNEQFF. The chain joins TRBV6-5 to TRBJ2-1; no DNA is available, so the TRBD2 call from TCRdb remains unchecked. Germline loops: CDR1 MNHEY, CDR2 SVGAGI. The CDR3 is 16 amino acids.

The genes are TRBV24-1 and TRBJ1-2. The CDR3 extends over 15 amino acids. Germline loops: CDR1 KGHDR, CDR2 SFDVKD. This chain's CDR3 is CATSDPSTGNYGYTF.

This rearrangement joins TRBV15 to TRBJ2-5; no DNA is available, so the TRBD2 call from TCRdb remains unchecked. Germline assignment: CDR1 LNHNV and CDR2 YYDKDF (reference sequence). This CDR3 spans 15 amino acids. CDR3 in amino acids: CATSSQLAGEETQYF. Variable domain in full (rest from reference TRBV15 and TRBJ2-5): DAMVIQNPRYQVTQFGKPVTLSCSQTLNHNVMYWYQQKSSQAPKLLFHYYDKDFNNEADTPDNFQSRRPNTSFCFLDIRSPGLGDTAMYLCATSSQLAGEETQYFGPGTRLLVL.

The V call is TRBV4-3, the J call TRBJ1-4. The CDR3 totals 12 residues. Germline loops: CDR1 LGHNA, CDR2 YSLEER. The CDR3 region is CASSQVDEKLFF.

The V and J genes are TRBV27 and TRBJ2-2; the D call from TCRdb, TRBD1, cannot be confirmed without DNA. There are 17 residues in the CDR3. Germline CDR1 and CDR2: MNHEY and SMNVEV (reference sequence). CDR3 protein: CASTRDRGPFNTGELFF.

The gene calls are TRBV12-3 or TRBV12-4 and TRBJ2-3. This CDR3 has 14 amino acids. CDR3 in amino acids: CASRHFAGADTQYF.

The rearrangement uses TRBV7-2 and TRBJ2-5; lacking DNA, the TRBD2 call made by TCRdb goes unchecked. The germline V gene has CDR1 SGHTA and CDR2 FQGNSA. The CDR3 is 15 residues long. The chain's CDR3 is CASSALTSGQETQYF.

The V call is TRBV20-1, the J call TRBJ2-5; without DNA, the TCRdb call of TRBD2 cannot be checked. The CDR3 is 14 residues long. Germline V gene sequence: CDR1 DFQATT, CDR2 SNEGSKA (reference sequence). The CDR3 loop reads CSARTVAGLETQYF.

CDR3 residues: CSARREGHDTQYF. The chain combines TRBV20-1 with TRBJ2-3; TCRdb's D call of TRBD2 is untestable without DNA. The CDR3 is 13 amino acids. Germline-derived CDR1 and CDR2 are DFQATT and SNEGSKA (reference sequence).

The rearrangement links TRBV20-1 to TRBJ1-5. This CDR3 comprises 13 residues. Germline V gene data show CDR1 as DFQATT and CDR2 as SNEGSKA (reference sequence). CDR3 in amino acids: CSAYPSANQPQHF.

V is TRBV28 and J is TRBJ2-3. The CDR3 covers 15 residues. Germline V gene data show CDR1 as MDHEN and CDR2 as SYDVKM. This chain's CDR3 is CASSFRRSGTDTQYF.

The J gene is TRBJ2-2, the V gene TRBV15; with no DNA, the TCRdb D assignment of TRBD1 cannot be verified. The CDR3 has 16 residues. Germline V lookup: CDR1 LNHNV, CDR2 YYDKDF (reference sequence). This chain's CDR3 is CATSRPYTGTAGELFF.

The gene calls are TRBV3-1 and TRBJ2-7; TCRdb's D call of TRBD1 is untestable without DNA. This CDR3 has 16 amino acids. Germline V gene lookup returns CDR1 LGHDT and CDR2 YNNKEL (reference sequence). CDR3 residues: CASSQDGAEVAYEQYF.

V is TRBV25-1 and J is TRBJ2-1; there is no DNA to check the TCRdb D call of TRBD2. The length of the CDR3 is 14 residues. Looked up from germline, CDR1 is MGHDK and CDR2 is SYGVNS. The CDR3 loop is CASSASGTSYEQFF.

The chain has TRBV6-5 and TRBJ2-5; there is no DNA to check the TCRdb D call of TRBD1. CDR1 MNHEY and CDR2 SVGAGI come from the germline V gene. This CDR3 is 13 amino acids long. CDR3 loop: CASRLQGGETQYF.

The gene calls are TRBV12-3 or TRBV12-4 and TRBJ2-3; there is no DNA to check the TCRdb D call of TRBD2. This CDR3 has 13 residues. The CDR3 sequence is CASRASGTDTQYF.

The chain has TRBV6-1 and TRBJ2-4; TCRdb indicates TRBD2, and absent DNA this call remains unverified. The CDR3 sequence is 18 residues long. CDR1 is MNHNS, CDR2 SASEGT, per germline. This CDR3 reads CASSEVWLAGLAKNIQYF.